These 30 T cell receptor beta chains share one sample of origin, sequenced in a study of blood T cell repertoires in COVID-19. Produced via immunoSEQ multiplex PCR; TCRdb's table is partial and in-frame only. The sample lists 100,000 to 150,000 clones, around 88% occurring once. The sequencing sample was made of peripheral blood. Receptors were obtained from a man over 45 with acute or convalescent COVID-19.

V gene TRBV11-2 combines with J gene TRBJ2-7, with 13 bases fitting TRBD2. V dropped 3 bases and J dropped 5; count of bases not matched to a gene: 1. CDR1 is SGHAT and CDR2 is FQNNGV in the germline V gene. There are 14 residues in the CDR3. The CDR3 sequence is CASSLGTSGNEQYF. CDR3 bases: TGTGCCAGCAGCTTGGGGACTAGCGGGAACGAGCAGTACTTC.

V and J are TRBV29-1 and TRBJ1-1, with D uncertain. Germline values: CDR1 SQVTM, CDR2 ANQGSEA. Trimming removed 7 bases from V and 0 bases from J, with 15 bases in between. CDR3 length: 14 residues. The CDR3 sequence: CSAVGMGLNTEAFF. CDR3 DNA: TGCAGCGCTGTAGGTATGGGCCTGAACACTGAAGCTTTCTTT. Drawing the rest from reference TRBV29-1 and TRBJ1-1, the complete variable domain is SAVISQKPSRDICQRGTSLTIQCQVDSQVTMMFWYRQQPGQSLTLIATANQGSEATYESGFVIDKFPISRPNLTFSTLTVSNMSPEDSSIYLCSAVGMGLNTEAFFGQGTRLTVV.

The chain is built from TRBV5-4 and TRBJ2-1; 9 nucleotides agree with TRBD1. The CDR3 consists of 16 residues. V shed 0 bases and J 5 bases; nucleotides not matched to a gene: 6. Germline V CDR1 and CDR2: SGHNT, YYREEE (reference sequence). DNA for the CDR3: TGTGCCAGCAGCTTGGCCACAGGGGGCTTGAACAATGAGCAGTTCTTC. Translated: CASSLATGGLNNEQFF.

The CDR3 is CASSPGTGRGLPQHF. CDR3 DNA sequence: TGTGCCAGCAGTCCCGGGACAGGGAGAGGCCTGCCCCAGCATTTT. This sequence joins TRBV9 and TRBJ1-5, with 9 bases that match TRBD1. This CDR3 has 15 amino acids. Germline CDR1 reads SGDLS; CDR2 reads YYNGEE. After removal of 5 bases from V and 9 bases from J, the junction contained 12 bases not matched to a gene.

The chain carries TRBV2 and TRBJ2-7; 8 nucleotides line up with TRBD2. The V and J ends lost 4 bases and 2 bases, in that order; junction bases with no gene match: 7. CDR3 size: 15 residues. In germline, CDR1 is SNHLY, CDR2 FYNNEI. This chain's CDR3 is CASSAAGALPYEQYF. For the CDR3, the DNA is TGTGCCAGCAGTGCAGCGGGGGCTCTTCCCTACGAGCAGTACTTC.

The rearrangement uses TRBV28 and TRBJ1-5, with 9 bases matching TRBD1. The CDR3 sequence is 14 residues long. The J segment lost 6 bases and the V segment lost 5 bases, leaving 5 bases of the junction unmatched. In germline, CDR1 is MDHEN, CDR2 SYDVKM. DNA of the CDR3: TGTGCCAGCAGTGACGACAGGGGGGTTCAGCCCCAGCATTTT. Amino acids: CASSDDRGVQPQHF.

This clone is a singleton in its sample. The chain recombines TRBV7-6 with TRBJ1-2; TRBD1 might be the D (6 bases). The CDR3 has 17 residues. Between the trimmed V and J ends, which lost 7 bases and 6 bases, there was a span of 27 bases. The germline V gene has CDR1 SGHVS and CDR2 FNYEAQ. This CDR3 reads CASTDPQGQQPPHGYTF. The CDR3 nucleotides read TGTGCCAGCACCGACCCCCAGGGGCAACAACCACCGCATGGCTACACCTTC.

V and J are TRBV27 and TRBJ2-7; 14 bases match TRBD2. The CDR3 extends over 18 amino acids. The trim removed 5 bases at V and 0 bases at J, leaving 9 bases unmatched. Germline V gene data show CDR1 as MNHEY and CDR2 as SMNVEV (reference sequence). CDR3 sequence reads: CASSPHMGLAGASYEQYF. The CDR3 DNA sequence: TGTGCCAGCAGTCCCCACATGGGACTAGCGGGGGCCTCCTACGAGCAGTACTTC.

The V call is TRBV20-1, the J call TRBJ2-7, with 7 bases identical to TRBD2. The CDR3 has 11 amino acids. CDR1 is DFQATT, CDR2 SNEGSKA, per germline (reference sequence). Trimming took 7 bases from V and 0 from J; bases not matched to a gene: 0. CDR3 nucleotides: TGCAGTGGGGGGGGCTCCTACGAGCAGTACTTC. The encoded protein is CSGGGSYEQYF.

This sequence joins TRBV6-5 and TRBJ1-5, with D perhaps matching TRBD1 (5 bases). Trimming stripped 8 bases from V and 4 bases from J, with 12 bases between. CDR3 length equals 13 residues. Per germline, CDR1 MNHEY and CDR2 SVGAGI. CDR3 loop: CASRGSRNQPQHF. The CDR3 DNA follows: TGTGCCAGCCGGGGGAGCAGAAATCAGCCCCAGCATTTT.

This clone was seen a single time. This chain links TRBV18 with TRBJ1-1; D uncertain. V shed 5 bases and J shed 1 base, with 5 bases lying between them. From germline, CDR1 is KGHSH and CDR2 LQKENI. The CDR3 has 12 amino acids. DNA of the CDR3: TGTGCCAGCTCAACTCGGAACACTGAAGCTTTCTTT. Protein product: CASSTRNTEAFF.

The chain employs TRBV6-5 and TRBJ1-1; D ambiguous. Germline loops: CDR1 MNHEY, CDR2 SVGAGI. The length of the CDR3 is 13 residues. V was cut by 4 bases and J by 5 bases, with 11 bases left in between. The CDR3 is CASSLRRRTEAFF. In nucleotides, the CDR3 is TGTGCCAGCAGTTTACGACGGAGAACTGAAGCTTTCTTT.

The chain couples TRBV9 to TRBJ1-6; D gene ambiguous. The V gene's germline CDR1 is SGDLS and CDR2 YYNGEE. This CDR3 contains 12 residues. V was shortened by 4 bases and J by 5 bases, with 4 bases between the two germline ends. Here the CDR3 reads CASSTDNSPLHF. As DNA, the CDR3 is TGTGCCAGCAGCACAGATAATTCACCCCTCCACTTT.

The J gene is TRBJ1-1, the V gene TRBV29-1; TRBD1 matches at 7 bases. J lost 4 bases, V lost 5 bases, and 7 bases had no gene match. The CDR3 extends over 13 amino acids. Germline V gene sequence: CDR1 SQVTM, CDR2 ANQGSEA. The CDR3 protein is CSVSFQGVTEAFF. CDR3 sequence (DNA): TGCAGCGTTTCTTTCCAGGGGGTCACTGAAGCTTTCTTT.

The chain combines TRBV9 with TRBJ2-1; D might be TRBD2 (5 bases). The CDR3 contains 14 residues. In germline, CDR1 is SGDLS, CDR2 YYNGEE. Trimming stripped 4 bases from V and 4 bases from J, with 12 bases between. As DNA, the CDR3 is TGTGCCAGCAGCCTAGCCCCCCCGTACAATGAGCAGTTCTTC. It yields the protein CASSLAPPYNEQFF.

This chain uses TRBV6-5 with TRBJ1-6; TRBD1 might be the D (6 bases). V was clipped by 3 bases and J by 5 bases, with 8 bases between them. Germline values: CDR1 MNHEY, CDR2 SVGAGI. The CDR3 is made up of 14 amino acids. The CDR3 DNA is TGTGCCAGCAGTTATGGGGGCCATAATTCACCCCTCCACTTT. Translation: CASSYGGHNSPLHF.

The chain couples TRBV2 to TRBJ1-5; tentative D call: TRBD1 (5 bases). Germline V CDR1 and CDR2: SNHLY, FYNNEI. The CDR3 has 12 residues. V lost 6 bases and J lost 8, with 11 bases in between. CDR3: CASSGHFEPQHF. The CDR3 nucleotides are TGTGCCAGCAGCGGACATTTTGAGCCCCAGCATTTT.

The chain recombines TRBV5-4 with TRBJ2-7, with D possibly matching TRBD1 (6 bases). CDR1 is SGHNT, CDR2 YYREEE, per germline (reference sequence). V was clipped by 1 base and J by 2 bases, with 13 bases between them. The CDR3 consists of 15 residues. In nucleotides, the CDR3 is TGTGCCAGCAGCTTGAATCAGGGGAAGGCCTACGAGCAGTACTTC. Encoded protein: CASSLNQGKAYEQYF.

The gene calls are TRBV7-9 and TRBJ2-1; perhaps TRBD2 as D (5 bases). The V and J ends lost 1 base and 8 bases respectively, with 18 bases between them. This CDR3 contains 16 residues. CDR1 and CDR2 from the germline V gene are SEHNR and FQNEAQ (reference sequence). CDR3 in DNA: TGTGCCAGCAGCTTAGACGCCCTGGGAGCGTCCCATGAGCAGTTCTTC. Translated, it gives CASSLDALGASHEQFF. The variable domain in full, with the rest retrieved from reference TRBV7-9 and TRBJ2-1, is DTGVSQNPRHKITKRGQNVTFRCDPISEHNRLYWYRQTLGQGPEFLTYFQNEAQLEKSRLLSDRFSAERPKGSFSTLEIQRTEQGDSAMYLCASSLDALGASHEQFFGPGTRLTVL.

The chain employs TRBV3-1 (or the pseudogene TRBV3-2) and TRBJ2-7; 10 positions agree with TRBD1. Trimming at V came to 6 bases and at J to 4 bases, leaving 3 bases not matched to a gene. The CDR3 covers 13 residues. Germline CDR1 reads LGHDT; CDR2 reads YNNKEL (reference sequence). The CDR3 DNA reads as TGTGCCAGCAGACTGGGACAGGGGTACGAGCAGTACTTC. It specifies CASRLGQGYEQYF.

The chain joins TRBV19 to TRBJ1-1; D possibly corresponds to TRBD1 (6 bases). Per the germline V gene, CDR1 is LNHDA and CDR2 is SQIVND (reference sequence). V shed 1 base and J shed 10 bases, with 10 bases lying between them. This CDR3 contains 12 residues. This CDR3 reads CASSIGTRGAFF. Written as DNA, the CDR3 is TGTGCCAGTAGTATAGGAACCAGGGGAGCTTTCTTT.

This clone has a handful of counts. As DNA, the CDR3 is TGCGCCAGCAGCGTACCGGGCGCGGGAGGTCGCTTGGATACGCAGTATTTT. It encodes CASSVPGAGGRLDTQYF. The gene calls are TRBV4-1 and TRBJ2-3, with 8 positions matching TRBD2. This CDR3 contains 17 residues. Losses at the gene ends were 5 bases for V and 6 bases for J; bases not matched to a gene: 16. In germline, CDR1 is MGHRA, CDR2 YSYEKL.

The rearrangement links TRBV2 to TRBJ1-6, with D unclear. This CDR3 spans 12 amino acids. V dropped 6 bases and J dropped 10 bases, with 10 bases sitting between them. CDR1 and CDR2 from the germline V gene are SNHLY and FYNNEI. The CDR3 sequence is CASSPPVSPLHF. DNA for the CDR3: TGTGCCAGCAGCCCTCCGGTCTCACCCCTCCACTTT.

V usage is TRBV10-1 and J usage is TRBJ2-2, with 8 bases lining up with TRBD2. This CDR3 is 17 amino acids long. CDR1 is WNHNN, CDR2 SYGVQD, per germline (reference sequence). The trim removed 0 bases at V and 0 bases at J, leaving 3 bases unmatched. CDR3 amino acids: CASSESLSGANTGELFF. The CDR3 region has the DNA TGCGCCAGCAGTGAGTCGCTTAGCGGGGCGAACACCGGGGAGCTGTTTTTT.

The CDR3: CASSLGGLAGDPNEQFF. The CDR3, as DNA: TGTGCCAGCAGCTTGGGGGGCCTAGCGGGAGATCCCAATGAGCAGTTCTTC. The chain is built from TRBV5-4 and TRBJ2-1; 10 nucleotides match TRBD2. The CDR3 is 17 residues long. The V gene end was trimmed by 0 bases and the J gene end by 6 bases; junction bases not matched to a gene: 9. Germline CDR1 and CDR2: SGHNT and YYREEE (reference sequence). Combining the CDR3 with reference TRBV5-4 and TRBJ2-1 gives the whole variable domain ETGVTQSPTHLIKTRGQQVTLRCSSQSGHNTVSWYQQALGQGPQFIFQYYREEENGRGNFPPRFSGLQFPNYSSELNVNALELDDSALYLCASSLGGLAGDPNEQFFGPGTRLTVL.

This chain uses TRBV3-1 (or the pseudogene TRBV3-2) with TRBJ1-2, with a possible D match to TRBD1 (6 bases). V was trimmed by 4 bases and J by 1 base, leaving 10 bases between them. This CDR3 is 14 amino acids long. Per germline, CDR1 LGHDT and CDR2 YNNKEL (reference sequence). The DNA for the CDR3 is TGTGCCAGCAGCCGGGGGACAATTAACTATGGCTACACCTTC. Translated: CASSRGTINYGYTF.

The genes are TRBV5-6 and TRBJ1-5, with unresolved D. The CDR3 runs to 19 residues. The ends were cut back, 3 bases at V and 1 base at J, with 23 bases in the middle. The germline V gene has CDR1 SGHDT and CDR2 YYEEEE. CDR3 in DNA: TGTGCCAGCAGCTCGCGGGGTTTTTTTGTTTTGGGCAGCAATCAGCCCCAGCATTTT. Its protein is CASSSRGFFVLGSNQPQHF. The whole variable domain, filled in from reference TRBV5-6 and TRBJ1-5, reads DAGVTQSPTHLIKTRGQQVTLRCSPKSGHDTVSWYQQALGQGPQFIFQYYEEEERQRGNFPDRFSGHQFPNYSSELNVNALLLGDSALYLCASSSRGFFVLGSNQPQHFGDGTRLSIL.

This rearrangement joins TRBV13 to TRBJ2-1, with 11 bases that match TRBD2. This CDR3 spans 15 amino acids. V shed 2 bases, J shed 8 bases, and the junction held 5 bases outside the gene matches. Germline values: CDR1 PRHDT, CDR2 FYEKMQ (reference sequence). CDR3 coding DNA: TGTGCCAGCAGCTTACCCACTAGCGGGAGCGATGAGCAGTTCTTC. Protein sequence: CASSLPTSGSDEQFF.

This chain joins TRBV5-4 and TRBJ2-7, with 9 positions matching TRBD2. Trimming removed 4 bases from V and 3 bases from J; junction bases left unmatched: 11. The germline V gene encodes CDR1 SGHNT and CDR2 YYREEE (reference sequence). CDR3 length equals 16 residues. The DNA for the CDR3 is TGTGCCAGCAGCAGCGGTGGGGCTAGCGGGATCTACGAGCAGTACTTC. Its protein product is CASSSGGASGIYEQYF.

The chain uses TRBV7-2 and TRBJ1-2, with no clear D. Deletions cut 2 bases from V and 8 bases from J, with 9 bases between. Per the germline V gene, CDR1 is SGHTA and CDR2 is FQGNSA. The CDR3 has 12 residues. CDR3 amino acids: CASSLRDGGYTF. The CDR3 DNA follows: TGTGCCAGCAGCTTACGGGATGGCGGCTACACCTTC.